The clone carrying this T cell receptor beta chain came up once. Germline V lookup: CDR1 SQVTM, CDR2 ANQGSEA. Trimming cost V 5 bases and J 4 bases, with 12 bases left between them. The CDR3 loop spans 13 amino acids. Clones were sequenced by immunoSEQ multiplex PCR, and TCRdb holds only the in-frame ones, with some missing. The sample yields 350,000 to 450,000 clones, roughly four fifths seen once. The sample is drawn from a study of blood T cell repertoires in COVID-19. Study context: Samples came from the United States, Italy and Spain, spanning acute and convalescent COVID-19.

Study members were between about 18 and 100 years old and lived in 20 to 30 US regions. In Cohort 3, a recovered donor had either two negative PCRs, clearance, or symptom resolution. The chain employs TRBV29-1 and TRBJ1-5; D is unclear. This receptor was obtained from a woman aged 50 to 60 who had recovered from COVID-19. Sequencing was done on a sample of PBMCs or T cells enriched from blood (not recorded which). CDR3 amino acids: CSVRDGGNQPQHF. The CDR3 DNA reads as TGCAGCGTTCGAGACGGAGGAAATCAGCCCCAGCATTTT.